This TCR beta chain was retrieved from a study of neurological immune-mediated disorders. Overall study results and limits: The absence of any CDR3 amino acid sequence shared by expanded clones across subjects suggests that repertoires were private in all groups.

This CDR3 is 17 amino acids long. The germline CDR1 and CDR2 sequences are SGHVS and FQNEAQ. V gave up 2 bases and J gave up 0 bases; unmatched junction bases: 10. 5'RACE employing 10-nucleotide random UMIs yielded the cDNA. A single record per CDR3 protein comes from TCRdb applying MiXCR to the 5' RACE reads. The sample includes 55,000 to 60,000 distinct CDR3 sequences, 3.5% seen only once; the top ten take 3.1%. This clonotype was seen repeatedly, ten times or more. Antigen specificity is unknown. The sequenced material came from PBMCs. This receptor was obtained from a woman in her twenties or thirties with multiple sclerosis. The chain uses TRBV7-8 and TRBJ2-7; TRBD1 aligns across 7 bases. CDR3 in DNA: TGTGCCAGCAGCTTACCCCGACAGGGTCCCAGCTCCTACGAGCAGTACTTC. It translates to CASSLPRQGPSSYEQYF. Filled out from reference TRBV7-8 and TRBJ2-7, the complete variable domain reads GAGVSQSPRYKVAKRGQDVALRCDPISGHVSLFWYQQALGQGPEFLTYFQNEAQLDKSGLPSDRFFAERPEGSVSTLKIQRTQQEDSAVYLCASSLPRQGPSSYEQYFGPGTRLTVT.